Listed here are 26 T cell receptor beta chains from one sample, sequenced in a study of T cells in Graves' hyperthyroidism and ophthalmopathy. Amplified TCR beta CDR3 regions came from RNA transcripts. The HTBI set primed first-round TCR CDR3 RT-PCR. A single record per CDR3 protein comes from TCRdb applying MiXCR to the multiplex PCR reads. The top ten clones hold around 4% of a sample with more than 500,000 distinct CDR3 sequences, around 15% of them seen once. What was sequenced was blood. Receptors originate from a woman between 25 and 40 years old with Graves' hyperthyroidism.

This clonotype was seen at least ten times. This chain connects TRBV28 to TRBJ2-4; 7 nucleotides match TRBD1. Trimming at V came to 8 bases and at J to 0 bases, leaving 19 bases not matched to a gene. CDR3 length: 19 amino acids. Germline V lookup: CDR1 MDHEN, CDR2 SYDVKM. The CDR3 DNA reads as TGTGCCAGCCCCCCCGTAGGGGGCGCGGTAATTCTAGCCAAAAACATTCAGTACTTC. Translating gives CASPPVGGAVILAKNIQYF.

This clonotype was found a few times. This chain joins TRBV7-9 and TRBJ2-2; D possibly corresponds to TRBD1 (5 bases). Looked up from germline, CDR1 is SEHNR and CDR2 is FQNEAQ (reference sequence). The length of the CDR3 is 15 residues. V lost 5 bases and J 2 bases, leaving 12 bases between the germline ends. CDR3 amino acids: CASSTTGTNTGELFF. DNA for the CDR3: TGTGCCAGCAGCACCACAGGAACTAACACCGGGGAGCTGTTTTTT.

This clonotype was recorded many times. The CDR3 bases are TGTGCCAGCAGCCACATCTCGTGGGGGACAGATACGCAGTATTTT. As protein: CASSHISWGTDTQYF. The V gene is TRBV7-9, the J gene TRBJ2-3, with D tentatively TRBD1 or TRBD2 (5 bases each). Germline CDR1 and CDR2: SEHNR and FQNEAQ (reference sequence). The CDR3 is made up of 15 amino acids. The V and J ends lost 5 bases and 3 bases respectively, with 15 bases between them.

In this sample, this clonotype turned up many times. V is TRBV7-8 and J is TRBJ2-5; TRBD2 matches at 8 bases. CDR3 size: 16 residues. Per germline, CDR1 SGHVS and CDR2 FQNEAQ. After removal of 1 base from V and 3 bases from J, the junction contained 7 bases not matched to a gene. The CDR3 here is CASSLGVVLAEETQYF. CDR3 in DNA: TGTGCCAGCAGCTTAGGGGTTGTACTAGCGGAAGAGACCCAGTACTTC.

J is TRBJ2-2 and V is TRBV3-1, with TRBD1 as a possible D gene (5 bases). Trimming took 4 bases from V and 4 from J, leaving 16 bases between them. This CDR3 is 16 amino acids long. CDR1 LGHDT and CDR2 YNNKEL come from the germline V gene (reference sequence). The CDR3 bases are TGTGCCAGCAGCCGGATACCGACAGTATTCACCGGGGAGCTGTTTTTT. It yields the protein CASSRIPTVFTGELFF. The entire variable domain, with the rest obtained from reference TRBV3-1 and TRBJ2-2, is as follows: DTAVSQTPKYLVTQMGNDKSIKCEQNLGHDTMYWYKQDSKKFLKIMFSYNNKELIINETVPNRFSPKSPDKAHLNLHINSLELGDSAVYFCASSRIPTVFTGELFFGEGSRLTVL.

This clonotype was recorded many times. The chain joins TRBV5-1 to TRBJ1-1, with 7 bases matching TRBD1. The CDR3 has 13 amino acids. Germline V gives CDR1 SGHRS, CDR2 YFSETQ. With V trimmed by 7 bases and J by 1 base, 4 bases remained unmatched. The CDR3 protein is CASGDSSNTEAFF. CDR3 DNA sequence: TGCGCCAGCGGGGACAGCTCGAACACTGAAGCTTTCTTT.

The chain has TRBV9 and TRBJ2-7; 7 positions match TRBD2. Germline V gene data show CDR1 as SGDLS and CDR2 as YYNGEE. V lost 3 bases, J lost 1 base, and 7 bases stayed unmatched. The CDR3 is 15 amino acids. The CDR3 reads CASSGSGTLSYEQYF. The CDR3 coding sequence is TGTGCCAGCAGCGGCAGCGGGACCCTTTCCTACGAGCAGTACTTC. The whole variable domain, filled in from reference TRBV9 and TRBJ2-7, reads DSGVTQTPKHLITATGQRVTLRCSPRSGDLSVYWYQQSLDQGLQFLIQYYNGEERAKGNILERFSAQQFPDLHSELNLSSLELGDSALYFCASSGSGTLSYEQYFGPGTRLTVT.

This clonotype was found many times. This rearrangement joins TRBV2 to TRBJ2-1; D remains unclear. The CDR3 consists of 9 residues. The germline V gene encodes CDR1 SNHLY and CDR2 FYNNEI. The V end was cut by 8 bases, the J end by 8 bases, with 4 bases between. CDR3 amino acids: CASSYEQFF. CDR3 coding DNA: TGTGCCAGCTCATATGAGCAGTTCTTC.

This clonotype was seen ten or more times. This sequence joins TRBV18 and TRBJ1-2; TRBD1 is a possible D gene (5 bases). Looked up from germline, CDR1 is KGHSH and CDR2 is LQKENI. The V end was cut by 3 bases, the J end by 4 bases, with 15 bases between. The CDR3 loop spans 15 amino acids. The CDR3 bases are TGTGCCAGCTCACCTGGTTGGGGGACCCCCTATGGCTACACCTTC. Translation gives CASSPGWGTPYGYTF.

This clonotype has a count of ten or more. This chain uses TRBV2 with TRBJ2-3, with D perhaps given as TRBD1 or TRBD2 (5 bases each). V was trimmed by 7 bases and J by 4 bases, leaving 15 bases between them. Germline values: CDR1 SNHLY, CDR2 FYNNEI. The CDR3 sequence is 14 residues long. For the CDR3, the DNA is TGTGCCAGCACGAGTCAAGTGGGGGCAGATACGCAGTATTTT. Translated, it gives CASTSQVGADTQYF. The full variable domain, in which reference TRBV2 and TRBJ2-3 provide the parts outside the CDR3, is EPEVTQTPSHQVTQMGQEVILRCVPISNHLYFYWYRQILGQKVEFLVSFYNNEISEKSEIFDDQFSVERPDGSNFTLKIRSTKLEDSAMYFCASTSQVGADTQYFGPGTRLTVL.

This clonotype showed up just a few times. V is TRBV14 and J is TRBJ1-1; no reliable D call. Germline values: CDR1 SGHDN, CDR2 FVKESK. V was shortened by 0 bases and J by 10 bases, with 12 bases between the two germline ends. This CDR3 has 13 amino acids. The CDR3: CASSQDHRMAAFF. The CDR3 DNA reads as TGTGCCAGCAGCCAAGATCATAGGATGGCAGCTTTCTTT.

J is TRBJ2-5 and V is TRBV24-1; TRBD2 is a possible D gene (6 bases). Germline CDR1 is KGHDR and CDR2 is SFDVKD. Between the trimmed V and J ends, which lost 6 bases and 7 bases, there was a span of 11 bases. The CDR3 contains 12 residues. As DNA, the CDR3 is TGTGCCACCAGTCCCGGGGGTTGGACCCAGTACTTC. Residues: CATSPGGWTQYF.

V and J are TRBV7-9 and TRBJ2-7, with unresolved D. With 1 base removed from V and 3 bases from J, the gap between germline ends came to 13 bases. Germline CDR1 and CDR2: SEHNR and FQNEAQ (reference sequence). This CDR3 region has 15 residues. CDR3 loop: CASSLGLGINYEQYF. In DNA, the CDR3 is TGTGCCAGCAGCTTAGGACTTGGAATTAACTACGAGCAGTACTTC.

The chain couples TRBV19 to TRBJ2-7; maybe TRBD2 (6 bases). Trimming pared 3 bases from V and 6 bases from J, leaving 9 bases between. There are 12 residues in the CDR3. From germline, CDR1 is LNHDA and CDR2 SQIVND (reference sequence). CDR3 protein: CASSIGGTEQYF. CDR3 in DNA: TGTGCCAGTAGTATCGGCGGGACCGAGCAGTACTTC.

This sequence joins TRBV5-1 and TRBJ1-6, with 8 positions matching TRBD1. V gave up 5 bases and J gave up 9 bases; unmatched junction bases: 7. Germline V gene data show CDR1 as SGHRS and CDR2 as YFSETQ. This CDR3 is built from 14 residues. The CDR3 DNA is TGCGCCAGCAGAGCCGGGACAGGCACTTCACCCCTCCACTTT. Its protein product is CASRAGTGTSPLHF.

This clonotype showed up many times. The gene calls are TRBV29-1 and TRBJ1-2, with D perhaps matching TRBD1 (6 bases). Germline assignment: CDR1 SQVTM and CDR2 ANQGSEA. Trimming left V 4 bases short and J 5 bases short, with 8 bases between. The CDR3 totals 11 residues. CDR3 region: CSVVDSYGYTF. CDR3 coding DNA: TGCAGCGTTGTGGACAGTTATGGCTACACCTTC.

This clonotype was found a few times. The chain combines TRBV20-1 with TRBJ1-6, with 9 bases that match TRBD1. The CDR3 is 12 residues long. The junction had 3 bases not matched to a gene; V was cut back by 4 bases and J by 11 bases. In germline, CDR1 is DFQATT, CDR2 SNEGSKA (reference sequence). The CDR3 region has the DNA TGCAGTGCTAAGGACAGGGGTACACCCCTCCACTTT. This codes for CSAKDRGTPLHF.

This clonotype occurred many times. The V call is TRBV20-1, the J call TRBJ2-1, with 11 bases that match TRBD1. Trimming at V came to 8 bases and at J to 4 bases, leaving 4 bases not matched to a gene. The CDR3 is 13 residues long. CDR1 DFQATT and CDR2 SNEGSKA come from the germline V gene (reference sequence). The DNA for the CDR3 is TGCAGTTTGGGACAGGGGGAGTACAATGAGCAGTTCTTC. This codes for CSLGQGEYNEQFF.

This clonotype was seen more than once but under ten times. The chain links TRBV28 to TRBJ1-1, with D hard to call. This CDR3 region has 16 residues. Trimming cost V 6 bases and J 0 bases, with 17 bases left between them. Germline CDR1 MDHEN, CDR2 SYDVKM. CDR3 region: CASSFHASPMNTEAFF. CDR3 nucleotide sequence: TGTGCCAGCAGCTTCCACGCGTCCCCAATGAACACTGAAGCTTTCTTT. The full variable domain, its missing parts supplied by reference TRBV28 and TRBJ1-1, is DVKVTQSSRYLVKRTGEKVFLECVQDMDHENMFWYRQDPGLGLRLIYFSYDVKMKEKGDIPEGYSVSREKKERFSLILESASTNQTSMYLCASSFHASPMNTEAFFGQGTRLTVV.

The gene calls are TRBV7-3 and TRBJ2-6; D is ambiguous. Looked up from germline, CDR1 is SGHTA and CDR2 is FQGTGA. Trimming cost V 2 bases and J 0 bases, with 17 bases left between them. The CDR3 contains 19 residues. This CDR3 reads CASSLPRPYLPSGANVLTF. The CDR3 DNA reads TGTGCCAGCAGCTTACCGAGACCCTACCTACCCTCTGGGGCCAACGTCCTGACTTTC.

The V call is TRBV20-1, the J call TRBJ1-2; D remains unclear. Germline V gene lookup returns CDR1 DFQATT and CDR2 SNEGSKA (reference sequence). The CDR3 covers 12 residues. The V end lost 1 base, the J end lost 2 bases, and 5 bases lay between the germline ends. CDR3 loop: CSARGGNYGYTF. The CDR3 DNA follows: TGCAGTGCTAGAGGCGGCAACTATGGCTACACCTTC.

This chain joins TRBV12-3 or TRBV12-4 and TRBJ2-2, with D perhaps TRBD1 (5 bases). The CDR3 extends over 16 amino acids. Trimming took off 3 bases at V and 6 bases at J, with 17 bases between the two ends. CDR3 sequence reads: CASSFFEAGLAGELFF. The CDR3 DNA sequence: TGTGCCAGCAGTTTTTTCGAGGCAGGGTTGGCCGGGGAGCTGTTTTTT.

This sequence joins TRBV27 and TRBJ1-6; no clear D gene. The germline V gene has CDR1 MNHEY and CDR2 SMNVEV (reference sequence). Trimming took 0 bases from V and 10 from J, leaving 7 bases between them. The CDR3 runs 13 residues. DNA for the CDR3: TGTGCCAGCAGTTTATCGATGGGGTCACCCCTCCACTTT. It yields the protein CASSLSMGSPLHF.

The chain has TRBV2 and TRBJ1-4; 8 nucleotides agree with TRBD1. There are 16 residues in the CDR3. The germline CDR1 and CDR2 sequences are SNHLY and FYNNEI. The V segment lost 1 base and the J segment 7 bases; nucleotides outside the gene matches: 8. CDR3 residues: CASSEGGTGAFEKLFF. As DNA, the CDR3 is TGTGCCAGCAGTGAAGGGGGGACAGGCGCCTTTGAAAAACTGTTTTTT.

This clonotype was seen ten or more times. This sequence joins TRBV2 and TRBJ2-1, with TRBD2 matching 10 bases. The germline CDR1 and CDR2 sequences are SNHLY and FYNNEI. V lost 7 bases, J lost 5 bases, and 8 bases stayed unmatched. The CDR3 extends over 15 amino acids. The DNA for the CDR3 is TGTGCCAGCATCACGGGGCTAGCGGGAGACAATGAGCAGTTCTTC. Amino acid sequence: CASITGLAGDNEQFF.

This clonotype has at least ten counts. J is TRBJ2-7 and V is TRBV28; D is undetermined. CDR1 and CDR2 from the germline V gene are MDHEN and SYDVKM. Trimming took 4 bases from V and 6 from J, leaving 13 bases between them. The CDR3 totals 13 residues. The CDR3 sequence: CASSSRPRIEQYF. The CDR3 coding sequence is TGTGCCAGCAGTTCCCGTCCTAGGATCGAGCAGTACTTC.